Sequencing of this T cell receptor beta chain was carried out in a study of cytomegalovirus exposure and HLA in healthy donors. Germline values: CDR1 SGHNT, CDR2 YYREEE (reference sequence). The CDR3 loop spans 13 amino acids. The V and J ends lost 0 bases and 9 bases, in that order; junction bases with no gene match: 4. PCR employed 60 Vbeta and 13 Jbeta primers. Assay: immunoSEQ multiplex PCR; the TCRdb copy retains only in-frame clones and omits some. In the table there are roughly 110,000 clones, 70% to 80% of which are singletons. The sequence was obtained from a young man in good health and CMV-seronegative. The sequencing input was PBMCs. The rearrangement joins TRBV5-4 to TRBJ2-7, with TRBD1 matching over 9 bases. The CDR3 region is CASSLEQGARQYF. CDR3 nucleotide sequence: TGTGCCAGCAGCTTGGAACAGGGGGCGCGGCAGTACTTC.